The 14 T cell receptor beta chains presented below share a single source sample, sequenced in a study of cytomegalovirus exposure and HLA in healthy donors. PCR employed 60 Vbeta and 13 Jbeta primers. Data came from immunoSEQ multiplex PCR; TCRdb stores just in-frame clones and leaves some out. The repertoire consists of 76,000 or so clones, with 78% occurring once and the leading ten covering less than 9.5%. The sequencing input was PBMCs. The source of these receptors is a middle-aged woman in good health and CMV-seropositive.

The V gene is TRBV2, the J gene TRBJ2-5; D may be TRBD1 (6 bases). Trimming shortened V by 9 bases and J by 1 base, and 15 bases separated the two germline ends. The CDR3 runs 14 residues. The V gene's germline CDR1 is SNHLY and CDR2 FYNNEI. The CDR3 DNA is TGTGCCAGTGCCCCCCGGGACACCCAAGAGACCCAGTACTTC. Amino acids: CASAPRDTQETQYF.

The chain carries TRBV4-2 and TRBJ2-2, with 8 nucleotides matching TRBD2. Germline loops: CDR1 LGHNA, CDR2 YNFKEQ. This CDR3 is built from 15 residues. Trimming at V came to 4 bases and at J to 7 bases, leaving 8 bases not matched to a gene. CDR3 protein: CASSRPTGGIGELFF. CDR3 DNA: TGTGCCAGCAGCCGTCCAACGGGAGGGATCGGGGAGCTGTTTTTT.

In nucleotides, the CDR3 is TGTGCCAGCAGCAGTCAGCCAGGGACCGGGGAGCTGTTTTTT. Amino acid sequence: CASSSQPGTGELFF. The J gene is TRBJ2-2, the V gene TRBV11-2, with TRBD1 as a possible D gene (5 bases). CDR3 length: 14 residues. Germline CDR1 reads SGHAT; CDR2 reads FQNNGV. The ends were cut back, 5 bases at V and 5 bases at J, with 12 bases in the middle.

The V gene is TRBV5-1, the J gene TRBJ2-5; 7 nucleotides match TRBD1. The length of the CDR3 is 13 residues. Germline CDR1 SGHRS, CDR2 YFSETQ. V lost 0 bases to trimming and J lost 4 bases; unmatched junction nucleotides: 0. The CDR3 DNA sequence: TGCGCCAGCAGCTTGGCAGGGGGAGAGACCCAGTACTTC. It specifies CASSLAGGETQYF.

The chain uses TRBV5-1 and TRBJ2-1, with 10 positions matching TRBD2. This CDR3 comprises 18 residues. CDR1 and CDR2 from the germline V gene are SGHRS and YFSETQ. Trimming at V came to 2 bases and at J to 1 base, leaving 9 bases not matched to a gene. The CDR3 bases are TGCGCCAGCAGCTTAAGGCCCCTAGCGGGGGATTCCTACAATGAGCAGTTCTTC. Translation gives CASSLRPLAGDSYNEQFF. Looking up the rest from reference TRBV5-1 and TRBJ2-1 gives the full variable domain: KAGVTQTPRYLIKTRGQQVTLSCSPISGHRSVSWYQQTPGQGLQFLFEYFSETQRNKGNFPGRFSGRQFSNSRSEMNVSTLELGDSALYLCASSLRPLAGDSYNEQFFGPGTRLTVL.

CDR3 region: CAWSGDSTLSYEQYF. CDR3 DNA: TGTGCCTGGAGCGGGGACAGCACCCTGTCCTACGAGCAGTACTTC. The chain links TRBV30 to TRBJ2-7; TRBD1 matches at 7 bases. CDR1 GTSNPN and CDR2 SVGIG come from the germline V gene (reference sequence). The CDR3 runs 15 residues. J was trimmed by 1 base and V by 3 bases; bases with no gene match: 9.

The chain joins TRBV6-5 to TRBJ1-1; a weak D match, TRBD1 (5 bases). Trimming cost V 5 bases and J 7 bases, with 11 bases left between them. The germline CDR1 and CDR2 sequences are MNHEY and SVGAGI. The CDR3 has 12 residues. CDR3 nucleotide sequence: TGTGCCAGCAGTGGACAAGGTATTGAAGCTTTCTTT. Translation: CASSGQGIEAFF.

The chain combines TRBV7-7 with TRBJ1-4, with D unclear. Germline assignment: CDR1 SSHAT and CDR2 FNYEAQ (reference sequence). CDR3 length: 13 amino acids. The V end was cut by 1 base, the J end by 7 bases, with 7 bases between. The CDR3: CASSLDFGEKLFF. CDR3 in DNA: TGTGCCAGCAGCTTAGATTTCGGTGAAAAACTGTTTTTT.

The CDR3 region is CASREGNSPLHF. CDR3 bases: TGTGCCAGCAGGGAGGGTAATTCACCCCTCCACTTT. V is TRBV7-2 and J is TRBJ1-6; unclear D gene. CDR1 SGHTA and CDR2 FQGNSA come from the germline V gene. CDR3 length: 12 amino acids. Trimming left V 6 bases short and J 6 bases short, with 6 bases between.

Of note for this clone: Other DNA sequences in this specimen translate into the identical CDR3. CDR3 loop: CASSGGTSGGDSYEQYF. Here the CDR3 DNA reads TGTGCCAGCAGCGGAGGGACTAGCGGGGGGGATAGCTACGAGCAGTACTTC. The chain is built from TRBV5-4 and TRBJ2-7, with 16 bases aligning to TRBD2. The CDR3 covers 17 residues. After removal of 4 bases from V and 3 bases from J, the junction contained 7 bases not matched to a gene. Germline-derived CDR1 and CDR2 are SGHNT and YYREEE (reference sequence).

This chain connects TRBV4-2 to TRBJ2-3; 12 bases line up with TRBD2. CDR1 is LGHNA and CDR2 is YNFKEQ in the germline V gene. The CDR3 spans 20 residues. With 0 bases clipped from V and 0 bases from J, the junction kept 10 bases outside the gene matches. CDR3 bases: TGTGCCAGCAGCCAAGATACTAGCGGGGGGATTGACTCTAGCACAGATACGCAGTATTTT. It codes for CASSQDTSGGIDSSTDTQYF.

The chain carries TRBV6-4 and TRBJ2-3, with TRBD2 identical over 10 bases. Per germline, CDR1 MRHNA and CDR2 SNTAGT. The CDR3 runs to 16 residues. Unmatched junction bases numbered 2, after V lost 2 bases and J lost 0 bases. The CDR3 nucleotides are TGTGCCAGCAGTGACACAGCGGGGGGGAGCACAGATACGCAGTATTTT. Translating it yields CASSDTAGGSTDTQYF.

The gene calls are TRBV19 and TRBJ2-7, with D uncertain. With 6 bases removed from V and 3 bases from J, the gap between germline ends came to 9 bases. There are 12 residues in the CDR3. CDR1 and CDR2 from the germline V gene are LNHDA and SQIVND (reference sequence). CDR3 DNA: TGTGCCAGTAGCTCAGGATTCTACGAGCAGTACTTC. Translated, it gives CASSSGFYEQYF.

This clone was seen a single time. The chain couples TRBV9 to TRBJ2-2, with TRBD2 as a possible D gene (5 bases). The V end lost 1 base, the J end lost 5 bases, and 6 bases lay between the germline ends. The CDR3 contains 13 residues. Germline V gives CDR1 SGDLS, CDR2 YYNGEE. The DNA of the CDR3 is TGTGCCAGCAGCGTAACGGGGACCGGGGAGCTGTTTTTT. This gives the protein CASSVTGTGELFF.